Below are 32 T cell receptor beta chains sequenced from a single sample in a study of beta chain features in type 1 diabetes. What was sequenced were expressed TCRB transcripts, since all of the isolated RNA had been reverse transcribed. The data were produced by immunoSEQ multiplex PCR, yet TCRdb's version contains in-frame clones alone and is incomplete. The table lists about 900,000 clones, 15% to 20% of them singletons. The specimen sequenced was naive CD4+ T cells from blood. The receptor set was obtained from a woman between 18 and 29 years old in good health.

In this sample, this clone turned up a few times. The chain couples TRBV25-1 to TRBJ1-5; D call uncertain. The CDR3 runs 12 residues. V was trimmed by 10 bases and J by 2 bases, leaving 9 bases between them. The germline V gene encodes CDR1 MGHDK and CDR2 SYGVNS. CDR3 sequence (DNA): TGTGCCACCGGAATGGGCAATCAGCCCCAGCATTTT. This sequence encodes CATGMGNQPQHF.

Only a few counts were recorded for this clone. The rearrangement links TRBV9 to TRBJ2-1; 7 bases agree with TRBD1. The V gene's germline CDR1 is SGDLS and CDR2 YYNGEE. This CDR3 comprises 16 residues. The J segment lost 8 bases and the V segment lost 2 bases, leaving 13 bases of the junction unmatched. The CDR3 is CASSVSTGVIGDEQFF. For the CDR3, the DNA is TGTGCCAGCAGCGTGAGTACAGGGGTAATAGGGGATGAGCAGTTCTTC. Drawing the rest from reference TRBV9 and TRBJ2-1, the complete variable domain is DSGVTQTPKHLITATGQRVTLRCSPRSGDLSVYWYQQSLDQGLQFLIQYYNGEERAKGNILERFSAQQFPDLHSELNLSSLELGDSALYFCASSVSTGVIGDEQFFGPGTRLTVL.

The chain combines TRBV7-9 with TRBJ2-5; TRBD2 is a possible D gene (5 bases). Germline lookup yields CDR1 SEHNR and CDR2 FQNEAQ (reference sequence). The CDR3 extends over 14 amino acids. The V end was cut by 5 bases, the J end by 1 base, with 11 bases between. CDR3 sequence (DNA): TGTGCCAGCAGCGATCGAGCGGTCCAAGAGACCCAGTACTTC. This codes for CASSDRAVQETQYF.

This chain links TRBV19 with TRBJ1-5; 9 bases fit TRBD1. V shed 6 bases and J 6 bases; nucleotides not matched to a gene: 9. CDR1 is LNHDA, CDR2 SQIVND, per germline (reference sequence). The CDR3 runs 15 residues. This CDR3 reads CASRPMGQGVQPQHF. CDR3 coding DNA: TGTGCCAGTAGGCCAATGGGACAGGGTGTTCAGCCCCAGCATTTT.

The chain recombines TRBV4-2 with TRBJ2-7; tentative D call: TRBD2 (5 bases). The length of the CDR3 is 15 residues. From germline, CDR1 is LGHNA and CDR2 YNFKEQ. Trimming removed 4 bases at V and 2 bases at J, with 15 bases between. CDR3 sequence reads: CASSREPDYAYEQYF. In nucleotides, the CDR3 is TGTGCCAGCAGCCGAGAACCCGACTATGCCTACGAGCAGTACTTC.

The J gene is TRBJ2-3, the V gene TRBV5-1; D gene ambiguous. V lost 0 bases and J lost 7, with 12 bases in between. This CDR3 contains 14 residues. Germline lookup yields CDR1 SGHRS and CDR2 YFSETQ. For the CDR3, the DNA is TGCGCCAGCAGCTTGGGTCCCCAAGGCCATACGCAGTATTTT. This codes for CASSLGPQGHTQYF.

The genes are TRBV19 and TRBJ2-5; TRBD2 is a possible D gene (7 bases). The CDR3 sequence is 14 residues long. The germline gives CDR1 LNHDA, CDR2 SQIVND (reference sequence). Deletions cut 7 bases from V and 5 bases from J, with 17 bases between. CDR3 DNA: TGTGCCAGTAATCCACGGGGGGCGCGTGAGACCCAGTACTTC. It translates to CASNPRGARETQYF. The full variable domain, its missing parts supplied by reference TRBV19 and TRBJ2-5, is DGGITQSPKYLFRKEGQNVTLSCEQNLNHDAMYWYRQDPGQGLRLIYYSQIVNDFQKGDIAEGYSVSREKKESFPLTVTSAQKNPTAFYLCASNPRGARETQYFGPGTRLLVL.

Remarks on this clone: This CDR3 is also generated by other DNA sequences in the sample. V usage is TRBV20-1 and J usage is TRBJ1-2; D call uncertain. Germline V lookup: CDR1 DFQATT, CDR2 SNEGSKA (reference sequence). The CDR3 contains 11 residues. With 1 base removed from V and 4 bases from J, the gap between germline ends came to 4 bases. The CDR3 nucleotides read TGCAGTGCTAGAGTCAGCTATGGCTACACCTTC. Its translation is CSARVSYGYTF.

This clone was seen a few times. This chain links TRBV9 with TRBJ2-5; D possibly corresponds to TRBD1 (6 bases). From germline, CDR1 is SGDLS and CDR2 YYNGEE. CDR3 length: 14 amino acids. The V gene lost 3 bases and the J gene lost 1 base, with 10 bases spanning the gap. In DNA form, the CDR3 reads TGTGCCAGCAGCGAGGGGGTCATCCAAGAGACCCAGTACTTC. Translated, it gives CASSEGVIQETQYF.

The chain has TRBV15 and TRBJ2-7, with TRBD2 as a possible D gene (5 bases). CDR3 length: 14 residues. CDR1 and CDR2 from the germline V gene are LNHNV and YYDKDF (reference sequence). Trimming cost V 3 bases and J 3 bases, with 12 bases left between them. CDR3 region: CATSRASGRYEQYF. CDR3 nucleotide sequence: TGTGCCACCAGCAGGGCCAGCGGCCGCTACGAGCAGTACTTC. Full variable domain (missing parts from reference TRBV15 and TRBJ2-7): DAMVIQNPRYQVTQFGKPVTLSCSQTLNHNVMYWYQQKSSQAPKLLFHYYDKDFNNEADTPDNFQSRRPNTSFCFLDIRSPGLGDTAMYLCATSRASGRYEQYFGPGTRLTVT.

This clone was seen a few times. The chain carries TRBV7-9 and TRBJ2-1; D remains ambiguous. This CDR3 region has 11 residues. Germline V CDR1 and CDR2: SEHNR, FQNEAQ (reference sequence). Trimming left V 1 base short and J 9 bases short, with 4 bases between. For the CDR3, the DNA is TGTGCCAGCAGCTTAGGGGTTGAGCAGTTCTTC. This translates into CASSLGVEQFF.

V is TRBV7-9 and J is TRBJ2-7, with a possible D match to TRBD1 (6 bases). The V end lost 5 bases, the J end lost 5 bases, and 10 bases lay between the germline ends. CDR1 is SEHNR and CDR2 is FQNEAQ in the germline V gene (reference sequence). CDR3 size: 12 residues. The CDR3 region is CASSRTGNEQYF. For the CDR3, the DNA is TGTGCCAGCAGCAGAACAGGGAACGAGCAGTACTTC.

This chain joins TRBV7-2 and TRBJ1-1; the D gene is possibly TRBD1 (5 bases). The CDR3 sequence is 14 residues long. V lost 3 bases, J lost 4 bases, and 12 bases lay in between. Per the germline V gene, CDR1 is SGHTA and CDR2 is FQGNSA. The CDR3 DNA reads as TGTGCCAGCAGCTTTGAGGGTCAGGGCACTGAAGCTTTCTTT. Amino acids: CASSFEGQGTEAFF.

CDR3 DNA: TGTGCCAGCAGTCGGCCGGGCCTACAGCAGGAGACCCAGTACTTC. This translates into CASSRPGLQQETQYF. The chain has TRBV7-6 and TRBJ2-5; D is ambiguous. CDR3 length equals 15 residues. The V end lost 6 bases, the J end lost 5 bases, and 19 bases lay between the germline ends. Germline V CDR1 and CDR2: SGHVS, FNYEAQ.

This clone was seen only a few times. This chain uses TRBV28 with TRBJ2-1; 14 bases map to TRBD2. The CDR3 is 16 amino acids. Germline V CDR1 and CDR2: MDHEN, SYDVKM. V shed 5 bases, J shed 4 bases, and the junction held 4 bases outside the gene matches. CDR3 DNA: TGTGCCAGCAGTGGGGGACTAGCGGGAGCTTACAATGAGCAGTTCTTC. It codes for CASSGGLAGAYNEQFF.

The rearrangement joins TRBV4-2 to TRBJ1-5; a weak D match, TRBD1 (5 bases). The CDR3 consists of 15 residues. V was shortened by 4 bases and J by 2 bases, with 12 bases between the two germline ends. Germline V lookup: CDR1 LGHNA, CDR2 YNFKEQ. The CDR3 reads CASSPGVSGNQPQHF. DNA of the CDR3: TGTGCCAGCAGCCCGGGGGTTAGTGGCAATCAGCCCCAGCATTTT.

This sequence joins TRBV11-2 and TRBJ2-5; 10 bases line up with TRBD2. This CDR3 region has 16 residues. The trim removed 5 bases at V and 5 bases at J, leaving 11 bases unmatched. Germline CDR1 and CDR2: SGHAT and FQNNGV. Here the CDR3 reads CASSPPTSGYGETQYF. The CDR3 DNA reads TGTGCCAGCAGCCCTCCGACTAGCGGGTACGGGGAGACCCAGTACTTC.

This clone appeared a few times. The rearrangement links TRBV27 to TRBJ2-2, with 8 bases identical to TRBD2. CDR1 is MNHEY and CDR2 is SMNVEV in the germline V gene (reference sequence). The CDR3 consists of 14 residues. J was trimmed by 7 bases and V by 8 bases; bases with no gene match: 9. The CDR3 nucleotides are TGTGCCAGCGCAAAAGCGGGAGATTACGGGGAGCTGTTTTTT. Amino acids: CASAKAGDYGELFF.

The chain combines TRBV21-1 with TRBJ2-2. TRBV21-1 is a listed pseudogene. The CDR3 extends over 20 amino acids. CDR3: CASSQVGVFRDGEGSGELFF. In nucleotides, the CDR3 is TGTGCCAGCAGCCAGGTTGGAGTCTTTAGGGACGGCGAGGGATCCGGGGAGCTGTTTTTT.

V is TRBV18 and J is TRBJ2-1; TRBD2 agrees at 14 bases. Germline assignment: CDR1 KGHSH and CDR2 LQKENI. This CDR3 comprises 17 residues. V lost 6 bases, J lost 0 bases, and 4 bases stayed unmatched. Here the CDR3 reads CASSGTSGSHSYNEQFF. For the CDR3, the DNA is TGTGCCAGCTCGGGGACTAGCGGGAGCCACTCCTACAATGAGCAGTTCTTC.

The chain carries TRBV10-3 and TRBJ2-2; 10 positions match TRBD2. The CDR3 is 19 amino acids. V shed 6 bases and J 0 bases; nucleotides not matched to a gene: 13. Germline V gene lookup returns CDR1 ENHRY and CDR2 SYGVKD. CDR3 in DNA: TGTGCCATCAGCGATCTAGCGGGAGTGGAACTTGCGAACACCGGGGAGCTGTTTTTT. This sequence encodes CAISDLAGVELANTGELFF.

The chain employs TRBV6-1 and TRBJ2-7; possibly TRBD2 for D (5 bases). CDR1 MNHNS and CDR2 SASEGT come from the germline V gene. The CDR3 sequence is 12 residues long. With 1 base removed from V and 9 bases from J, the gap between germline ends came to 10 bases. Here the CDR3 reads CASSEGLSGQYF. In nucleotides, the CDR3 is TGTGCCAGCAGTGAAGGGCTGAGCGGGCAGTACTTC.

This sequence joins TRBV18 and TRBJ2-7, with D perhaps TRBD1 (5 bases). This CDR3 comprises 14 residues. V was trimmed by 2 bases and J by 3 bases, leaving 11 bases between them. From germline, CDR1 is KGHSH and CDR2 LQKENI. This chain's CDR3 is CASSPIPRVYEQYF. The CDR3 coding sequence is TGTGCCAGCTCACCAATCCCCAGGGTCTACGAGCAGTACTTC.

The chain couples TRBV6-5 to TRBJ2-7; D not certain. V was clipped by 5 bases and J by 6 bases, with 11 bases between them. The CDR3 is made up of 12 amino acids. CDR1 and CDR2 (germline): MNHEY, SVGAGI. The CDR3 DNA sequence: TGTGCCAGCAGTCGCGACCGGCTCGAGCAGTACTTC. This gives the protein CASSRDRLEQYF.

In this sample, this clone turned up a few times. The chain couples TRBV7-9 to TRBJ2-1; no firm D call. Germline assignment: CDR1 SEHNR and CDR2 FQNEAQ (reference sequence). This CDR3 spans 11 amino acids. With 7 bases removed from V and 3 bases from J, the gap between germline ends came to 4 bases. The CDR3, as DNA: TGTGCCAGCACCCTCTACAATGAGCAGTTCTTC. Translated: CASTLYNEQFF.

This clone was counted between two and nine times. This chain links TRBV4-1 with TRBJ2-3, with 9 positions matching TRBD2. V lost 1 base, J lost 3 bases, and 11 bases stayed unmatched. This CDR3 has 18 amino acids. From germline, CDR1 is MGHRA and CDR2 YSYEKL. The CDR3 spells CASSQVAPVSGRTDTQYF. For the CDR3, the DNA is TGCGCCAGCAGCCAAGTGGCCCCGGTCAGCGGGAGGACAGATACGCAGTATTTT.

The chain joins TRBV9 to TRBJ2-5; possible D gene TRBD2, 5 bases. V lost 0 bases, J lost 5 bases, and 8 bases lay in between. Germline CDR1 is SGDLS and CDR2 is YYNGEE. The CDR3 is 13 residues long. The DNA for the CDR3 is TGTGCCAGCAGCGTAGGCCCGGGGGAGACCCAGTACTTC. Residues: CASSVGPGETQYF.

The chain is built from TRBV2 and TRBJ2-3; TRBD1 or TRBD2 may be the D gene (5 bases each). This CDR3 contains 16 residues. In germline, CDR1 is SNHLY, CDR2 FYNNEI. V lost 5 bases to trimming and J lost 2 bases, with 17 bases between them. CDR3 region: CASSFGTNLLTDTQYF. The CDR3 DNA is TGTGCCAGCAGTTTCGGGACCAACTTACTCACAGATACGCAGTATTTT.

V and J are TRBV25-1 and TRBJ1-6, with a weak D call TRBD1 (5 bases). With 4 bases removed from V and 7 bases from J, the gap between germline ends came to 14 bases. This CDR3 comprises 15 residues. Germline V CDR1 and CDR2: MGHDK, SYGVNS. CDR3: CASSASLGENSPLHF. The CDR3 nucleotides read TGTGCCAGCAGTGCCAGTTTAGGGGAGAATTCACCCCTCCACTTT. Supplemented by reference TRBV25-1 and TRBJ1-6, the full variable domain reads EADIYQTPRYLVIGTGKKITLECSQTMGHDKMYWYQQDPGMELHLIHYSYGVNSTEKGDLSSESTVSRIRTEHFPLTLESARPSHTSQYLCASSASLGENSPLHFGNGTRLTVT.

CDR3 sequence: CASSVGGTGGRTDTQYF. The CDR3 coding sequence is TGTGCCAGCAGCGTAGGTGGGACAGGGGGACGCACAGATACGCAGTATTTT. The chain carries TRBV9 and TRBJ2-3, with 11 bases matching TRBD1. The CDR3 has 17 residues. V was pared by 0 bases and J by 1 base, with 4 bases of the junction left unmatched. Germline loops: CDR1 SGDLS, CDR2 YYNGEE.

This clone was observed a handful of times. Other DNA sequences of this sample code for an identical CDR3. For the CDR3, the DNA is TGTGCCAGCAGCTTAGTACACAATGAGCAGTTCTTC. Amino acid sequence: CASSLVHNEQFF. J is TRBJ2-1 and V is TRBV7-8; D call uncertain. This CDR3 has 12 residues. CDR1 is SGHVS and CDR2 is FQNEAQ in the germline V gene. Trimming took off 1 base at V and 5 bases at J, with 3 bases between the two ends.

The rearrangement links TRBV15 to TRBJ2-7, with D perhaps TRBD1 (6 bases). CDR1 is LNHNV, CDR2 YYDKDF, per germline (reference sequence). V lost 5 bases and J 3 bases, leaving 23 bases between the germline ends. The CDR3 contains 17 residues. The CDR3 reads CATSRKYTGFSIYEQYF. Here the CDR3 DNA reads TGTGCCACCAGCCGTAAATACACAGGGTTCTCGATCTACGAGCAGTACTTC.